This TCR beta chain was recorded in a study of regulatory T cells in long-lasting Graves disease (dated by TCRdb to 2020 to 2023). Regarding the research as a whole: Patients with newly diagnosed Graves' disease had been on antithyroid drugs for under 3 months. Persistent Graves' disease patients were compared with newly diagnosed Graves' disease patients by peripheral blood TCR sequencing and RNA sequencing. The study took place in China and was registered as a clinical trial. A total of about 33 samples underwent TCR sequencing, from roughly 13 patients with persistent Graves' disease and some 20 patients with newly diagnosed Graves' disease. Overall study results and their limits: Only the TCR beta chain was sequenced and analyzed. The authors noted that the small sample size was a limitation that may lower accuracy. Persistent Graves' disease patients showed lower TCR Shannon entropy and fewer highly expanded clones than newly diagnosed patients, suggesting clonal expansion. More public clonotypes were shared among persistent patients (over 2,500) than among newly diagnosed patients (roughly 1,000). Because the primary lesion, thyroid tissue, could not be accessed, the study looked at peripheral blood alone. Persistent disease showed preferential use of TRBV28, TRBJ1-2 and TRBJ2-5, whereas newly diagnosed disease favored TRBV20-1 and TRBJ2-1.

Library prep was done by multiplex PCR. Sequencing instrument: Illumina HiSeq 4000. iRepertoire HTBI primers and Arm-PCR amplification of CDR3 regions were used to construct TCR beta libraries. Before sequencing, the PCR products went through gel purification. Per the authors' processing: Gene usage analysis of CDR3 amino acid clonotypes used the 60 to 75 TRBV and about 15 TRBJ segments found across samples. Filtered high-quality paired reads were merged into contigs using COPE and FqMerger. Contigs were aligned with BLAST to IMGT TRBV, TRBD and TRBJ reference genes, and CDR3 was defined per IMGT. Clonotypes above 0.1% frequency were classified as highly expanded clones. Repertoire diversity was measured by Shannon entropy, and V-J evenness by the Gini coefficient. A clonotype was considered public if more than one individual shared it. The public reads were reanalyzed by TCRdb: fastp trimming at Q25, MiXCR alignment, in-frame beta chains only. When rows share a CDR3 protein, they turn into one entry using the most common DNA and genes. The V and J calls were determined by TCRdb, not by the authors. This sample holds about 620,000 distinct CDR3 sequences; 15% to 20% were observed only once. Clones ranked in the top ten supply 15% to 20% of the sample.

As to this clonotype: Its antigen remains unidentified. The junction and the germline gene differ at one end; a read error may be behind it.

As encoded in the germline V gene, CDR1 is SGHTA while CDR2 is FQGNSA. The CDR3 spans 13 residues, from the cysteine through the phenylalanine. Only the CDR3 DNA stays, 39 bases, in frame from base 1. The sample's time point label, in plain terms: newly diagnosed GD, antithyroid drugs for less than 3 months. For both TCR sequencing and RNA sequencing, RNA was extracted from PBMCs using TRIzol. The diagnosis of Graves' disease followed American Thyroid Association guidelines. The patients came from an endocrinology department in Xi'an, China. From each patient, approximately 9.9 milliliters of peripheral blood was collected into an EDTA anticoagulant tube. Ficoll Paque Plus density gradient separation was used to isolate PBMCs, and no additional T cell sorting was done. An Agilent 2100 Bioanalyzer and agarose gel were used to check RNA quality, while a NanoDrop 2000 measured RNA concentration. Another study also made use of these data, one on T cells in Graves' hyperthyroidism and ophthalmopathy. As that second paper reports: Graves' hyperthyroidism was defined as stable when no progression to ophthalmopathy occurred over 18 months of follow-up. Hyperthyroidism patients were newly diagnosed, with disease duration under 2 months, and aged 18 to 65 years. Patients with uncontrolled infections, other autoimmune diseases, pregnancy or lactation were excluded. Clinical symptoms, serum thyroxine and TRAb, thyroid ultrasound, and orbital computed tomography formed the basis for the diagnoses. The first round of RT-PCR for the TCR CDR3 was performed with the HTBI primer set and the Qiagen OneStep RT-PCR kit. Most expanded thyroid clonotypes (frequency above 0.001) were also detected in blood, a finding suggesting that blood repertoires may reflect thyroid immune responses. A 13 V-J signature model separated ophthalmopathy from stable hyperthyroidism, with around 88% sensitivity and about 81% specificity in cross-validation and 80%/75% in testing. In validation, the model predicted progression to ophthalmopathy a median of approximately 6.6 months before onset, with about 70% sensitivity and nearly 75% specificity. A discovery cohort of roughly 96 patients, roughly 45 with Graves' ophthalmopathy and roughly 59 with stable Graves' hyperthyroidism, was used to find distinguishing TCR V-J signatures. Whether ophthalmopathy could be predicted prospectively was tested in an independent validation cohort made up of 18 hyperthyroidism patients plus 17 patients who later progressed to ophthalmopathy. For training and testing, the approximately 97 patients in the discovery cohort were randomly divided in a 7:3 ratio. The study also compared thyroid tissue and blood T-cell repertoires from roughly six Graves' hyperthyroidism patients. After sampling, hyperthyroidism patients received methimazole starting at 30 mg daily, and ophthalmopathy patients received high-dose intravenous methylprednisolone. A second multiplex PCR round built the libraries, followed by size selection and purification. Paired-end sequencing of the libraries was performed with 100 bp reads on an Illumina HiSeq2000. SOAPnuke was used to process the raw data, with reads discarded if the reads contained adapters or uncalled bases, had a mean Phred below 15, or lacked an exact constant-primer or identifier match. High-quality paired reads were merged with COPE v1.2.5, and unique nucleotide sequences were defined as clonotypes. MiTCR v1.1 was used to align clonotypes to the IMGT TRBV, TRBD and TRBJ reference segments. The analysis was restricted to V-J combinations with a frequency above 0.0001, which together covered 99.2% of the repertoires. A TCS score was defined as the ratio of F50 (clonal expansion) to E x V (chaos), with BLOSUM62-based TCRdist applied between CDR3 peptides within each V-J. Welch's t-statistics and random forest reduced around 510 V-J features to under 15, which were used in a naive Bayes classifier (R e1071). No statistical method was used to set the sample size in advance, and investigators knew the group allocation. The paper reports TCR Vbeta CDR3 sequencing of some 140 peripheral blood samples: 40 to 45 ophthalmopathy, some 80 hyperthyroidism and around 17 progressor patients.

The receptor was derived from a woman under 40 with Graves disease. Donor details come from another sample of the same person, matched by shared clones. The chain uses TRBV7-2 and TRBJ2-1; TRBD2 fits 10 bases in the junction. The specimen was peripheral blood mononuclear cells (PBMCs), collected at new diagnosis, from a patient treated with antithyroid drugs. The CDR3 has the sequence CANSPSSGSGQFF. The DNA reads as follows: TGTGCCAACAGCCCCTCTAGCGGGAGCGGGCAGTTCTTC.